This T cell receptor (beta chain) stems from a study of T cell responses to AZD1222 COVID-19 vaccine. For the study at large: Second doses at about 4 or about 12 weeks were pooled.

Points from the study as a whole: Repertoires were sampled only after the peak T cell response.

Trimming pared 1 base from V and 4 bases from J, leaving 8 bases between. Germline CDR1 reads MNHEY; CDR2 reads SMNVEV (reference sequence). The length of the CDR3 is 15 residues. As regards this clone: Its antigen is currently unknown.

Data came from immunoSEQ multiplex PCR; TCRdb stores just in-frame clones and leaves some out. The sample contains some 130,000 clones, 80% to 90% of which appear only once. This receptor was identified in an adult in good health. This specimen consisted of peripheral blood, obtained on day 0 of AZD1222 vaccination. The V call is TRBV27, the J call TRBJ1-6; D is undetermined. The CDR3 protein is CASSLFDGYNSPLHF. In DNA, the CDR3 is TGTGCCAGCAGTTTATTTGATGGGTATAATTCACCCCTCCACTTT.